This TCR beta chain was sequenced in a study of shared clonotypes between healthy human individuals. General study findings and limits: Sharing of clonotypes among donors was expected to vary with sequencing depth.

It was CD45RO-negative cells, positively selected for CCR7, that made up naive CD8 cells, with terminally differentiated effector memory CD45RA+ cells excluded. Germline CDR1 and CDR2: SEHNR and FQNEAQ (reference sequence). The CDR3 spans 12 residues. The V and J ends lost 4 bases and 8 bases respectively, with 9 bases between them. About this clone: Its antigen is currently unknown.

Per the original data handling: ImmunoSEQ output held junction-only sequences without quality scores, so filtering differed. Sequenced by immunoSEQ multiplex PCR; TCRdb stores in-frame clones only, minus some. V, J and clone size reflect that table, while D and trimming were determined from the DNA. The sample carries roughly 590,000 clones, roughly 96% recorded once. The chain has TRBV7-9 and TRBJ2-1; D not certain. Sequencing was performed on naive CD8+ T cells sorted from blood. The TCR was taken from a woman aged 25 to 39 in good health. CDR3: CASSSTWDEQFF. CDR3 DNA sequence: TGTGCCAGCAGCTCGACCTGGGATGAGCAGTTCTTC.